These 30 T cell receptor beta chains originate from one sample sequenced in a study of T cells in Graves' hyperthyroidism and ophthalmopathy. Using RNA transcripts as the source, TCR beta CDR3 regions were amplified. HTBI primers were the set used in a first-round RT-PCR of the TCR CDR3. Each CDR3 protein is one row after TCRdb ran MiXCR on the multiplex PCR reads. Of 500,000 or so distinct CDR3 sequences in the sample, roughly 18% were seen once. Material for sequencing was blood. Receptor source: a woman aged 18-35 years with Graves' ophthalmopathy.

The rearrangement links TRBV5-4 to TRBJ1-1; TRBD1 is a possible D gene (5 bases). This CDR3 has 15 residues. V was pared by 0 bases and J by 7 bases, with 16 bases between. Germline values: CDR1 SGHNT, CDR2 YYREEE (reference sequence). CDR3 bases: TGTGCCAGCAGCTTGGATCTGGGTTATGGGGGTGAAGCTTTCTTT. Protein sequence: CASSLDLGYGGEAFF.

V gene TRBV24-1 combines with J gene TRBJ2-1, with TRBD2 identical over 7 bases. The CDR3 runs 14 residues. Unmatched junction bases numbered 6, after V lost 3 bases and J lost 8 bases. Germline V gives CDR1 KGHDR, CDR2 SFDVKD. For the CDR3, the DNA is TGTGCCACCAGTGATCCCCGGGCGGGAGATGAGCAGTTCTTC. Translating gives CATSDPRAGDEQFF.

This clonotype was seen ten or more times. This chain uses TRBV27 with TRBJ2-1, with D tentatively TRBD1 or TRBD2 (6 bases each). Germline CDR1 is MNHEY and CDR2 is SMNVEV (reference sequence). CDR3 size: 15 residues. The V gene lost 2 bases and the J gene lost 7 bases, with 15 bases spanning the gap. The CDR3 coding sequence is TGTGCCAGCAGTTTAAGGGGGGCTGCCAATAATGAGCAGTTCTTC. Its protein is CASSLRGAANNEQFF.

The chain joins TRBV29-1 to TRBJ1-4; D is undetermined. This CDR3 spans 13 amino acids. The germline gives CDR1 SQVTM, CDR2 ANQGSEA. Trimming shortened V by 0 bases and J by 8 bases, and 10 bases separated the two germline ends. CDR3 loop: CSVEDPYSEKLFF. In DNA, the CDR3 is TGCAGCGTTGAAGATCCCTACAGCGAAAAACTGTTTTTT.

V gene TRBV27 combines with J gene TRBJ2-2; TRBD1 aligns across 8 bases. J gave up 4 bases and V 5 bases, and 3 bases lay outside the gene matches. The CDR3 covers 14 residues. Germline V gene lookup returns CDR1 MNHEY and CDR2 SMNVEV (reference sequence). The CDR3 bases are TGTGCCAGCAGTATTACAGGGGGCACCGGGGAGCTGTTTTTT. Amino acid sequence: CASSITGGTGELFF.

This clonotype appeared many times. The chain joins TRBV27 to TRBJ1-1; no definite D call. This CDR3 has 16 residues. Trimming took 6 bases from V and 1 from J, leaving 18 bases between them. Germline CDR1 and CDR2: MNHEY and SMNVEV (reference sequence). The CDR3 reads CASSSGPLKGNTEAFF. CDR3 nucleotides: TGTGCCAGCAGCTCCGGGCCCCTAAAGGGGAACACTGAAGCTTTCTTT.

CDR3 in DNA: TGCGCCAGCAGCTTGGTCCGGGGAAACGAGCAGTACTTC. Its translation: CASSLVRGNEQYF. The V call is TRBV5-1, the J call TRBJ2-7; possible D gene TRBD2, 5 bases. Germline lookup yields CDR1 SGHRS and CDR2 YFSETQ. CDR3 length: 13 amino acids. Trimming took 0 bases from V and 5 from J, leaving 9 bases between them.

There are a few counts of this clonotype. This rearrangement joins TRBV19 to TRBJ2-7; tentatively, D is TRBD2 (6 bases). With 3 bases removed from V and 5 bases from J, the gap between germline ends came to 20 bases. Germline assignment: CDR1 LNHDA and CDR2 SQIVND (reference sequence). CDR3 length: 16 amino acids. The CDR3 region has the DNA TGTGCCAGTAGTATTAAAGGGACTCACCTTCCGGACGAGCAGTACTTC. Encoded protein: CASSIKGTHLPDEQYF.

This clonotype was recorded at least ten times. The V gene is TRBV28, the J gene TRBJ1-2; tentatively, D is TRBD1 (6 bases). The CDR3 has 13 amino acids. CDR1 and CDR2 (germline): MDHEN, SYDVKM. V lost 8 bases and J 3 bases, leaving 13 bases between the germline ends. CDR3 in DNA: TGTGCCAGCCAGCACAGGGTGCACTATGGCTACACCTTC. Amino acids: CASQHRVHYGYTF.

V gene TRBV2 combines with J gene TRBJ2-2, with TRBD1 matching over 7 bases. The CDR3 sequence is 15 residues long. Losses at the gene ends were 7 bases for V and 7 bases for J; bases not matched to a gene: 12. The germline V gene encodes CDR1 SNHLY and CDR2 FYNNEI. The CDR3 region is CASTIGGAVGGELFF. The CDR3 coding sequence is TGTGCCAGCACCATAGGGGGCGCGGTAGGCGGGGAGCTGTTTTTT.

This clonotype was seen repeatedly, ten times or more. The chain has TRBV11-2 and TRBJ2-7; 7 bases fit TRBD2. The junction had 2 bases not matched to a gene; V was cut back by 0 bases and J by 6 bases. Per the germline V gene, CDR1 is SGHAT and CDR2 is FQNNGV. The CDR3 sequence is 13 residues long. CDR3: CASSLDWGGEQYF. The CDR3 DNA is TGTGCCAGCAGCTTAGATTGGGGGGGCGAGCAGTACTTC.

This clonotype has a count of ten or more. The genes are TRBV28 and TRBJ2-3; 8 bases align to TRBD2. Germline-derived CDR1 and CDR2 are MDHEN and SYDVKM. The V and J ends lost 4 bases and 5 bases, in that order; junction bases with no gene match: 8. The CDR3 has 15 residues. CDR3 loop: CASSSSGTRLDTQYF. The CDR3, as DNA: TGTGCCAGCAGTTCATCCGGGACTAGACTAGATACGCAGTATTTT.

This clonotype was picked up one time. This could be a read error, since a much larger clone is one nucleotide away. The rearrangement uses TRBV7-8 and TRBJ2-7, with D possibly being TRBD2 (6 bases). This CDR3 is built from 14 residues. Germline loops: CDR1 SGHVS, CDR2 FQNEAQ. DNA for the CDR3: TGCGCCAGCAGGGAGGCTTTCTCGGGCTACGGGCAGTACTTC. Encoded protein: CASREAFSGYGQYF.

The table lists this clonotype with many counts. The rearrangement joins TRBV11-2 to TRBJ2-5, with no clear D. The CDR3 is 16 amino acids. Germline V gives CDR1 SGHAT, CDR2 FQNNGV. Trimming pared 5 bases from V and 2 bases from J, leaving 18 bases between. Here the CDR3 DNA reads TGTGCCAGCAGCCCCACGGCTACAGACATTCAAGAGACCCAGTACTTC. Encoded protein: CASSPTATDIQETQYF.

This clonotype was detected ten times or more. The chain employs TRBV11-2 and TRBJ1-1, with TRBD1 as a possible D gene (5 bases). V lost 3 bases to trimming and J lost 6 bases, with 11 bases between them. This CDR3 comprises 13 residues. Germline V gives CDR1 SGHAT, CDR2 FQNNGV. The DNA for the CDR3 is TGTGCCAGCAGCTTGGGGGGGATCGCTGAAGCTTTCTTT. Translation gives CASSLGGIAEAFF.

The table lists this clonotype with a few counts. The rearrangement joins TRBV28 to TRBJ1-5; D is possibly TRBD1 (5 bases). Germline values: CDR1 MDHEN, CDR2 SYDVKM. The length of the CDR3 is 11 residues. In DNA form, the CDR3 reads TGTTATATGGGGCGCAATCAGCCCCAGCATTTT. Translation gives CYMGRNQPQHF.

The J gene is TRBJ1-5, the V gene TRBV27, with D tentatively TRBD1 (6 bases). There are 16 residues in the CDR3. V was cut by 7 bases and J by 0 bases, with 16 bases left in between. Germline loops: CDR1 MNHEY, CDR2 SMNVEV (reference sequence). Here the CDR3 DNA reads TGTGCCAGCACCCTTATAGGGGGGGCTAGCAATCAGCCCCAGCATTTT. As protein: CASTLIGGASNQPQHF.

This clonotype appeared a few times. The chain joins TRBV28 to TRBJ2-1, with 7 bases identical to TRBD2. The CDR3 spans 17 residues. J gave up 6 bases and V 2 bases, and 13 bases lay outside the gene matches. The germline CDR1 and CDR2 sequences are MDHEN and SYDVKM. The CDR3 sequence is CASSLGVRGRAINEQFF. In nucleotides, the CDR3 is TGTGCCAGCAGTTTAGGTGTCCGAGGGAGGGCCATCAATGAGCAGTTCTTC.

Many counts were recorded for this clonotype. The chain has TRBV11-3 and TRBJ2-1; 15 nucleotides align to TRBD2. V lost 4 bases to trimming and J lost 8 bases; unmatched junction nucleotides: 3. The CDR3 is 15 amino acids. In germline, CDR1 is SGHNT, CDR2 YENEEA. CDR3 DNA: TGTGCCAGCAGCTCCCGGACTAGCGGGGGGGATGAGCAGTTCTTC. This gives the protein CASSSRTSGGDEQFF.

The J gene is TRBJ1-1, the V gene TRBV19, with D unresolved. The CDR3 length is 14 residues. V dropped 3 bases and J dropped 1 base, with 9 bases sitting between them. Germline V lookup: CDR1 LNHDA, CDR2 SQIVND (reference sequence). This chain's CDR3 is CASSIFGRNTEAFF. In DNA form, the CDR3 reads TGTGCCAGTAGTATTTTCGGGAGGAACACTGAAGCTTTCTTT.

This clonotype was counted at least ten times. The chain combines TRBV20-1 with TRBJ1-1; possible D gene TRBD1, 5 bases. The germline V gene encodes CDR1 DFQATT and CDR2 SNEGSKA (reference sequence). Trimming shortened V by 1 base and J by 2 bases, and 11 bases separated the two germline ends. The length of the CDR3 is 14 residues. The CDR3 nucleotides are TGCAGTGCTAGAGTAGACAGAATTAACACTGAAGCTTTCTTT. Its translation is CSARVDRINTEAFF.

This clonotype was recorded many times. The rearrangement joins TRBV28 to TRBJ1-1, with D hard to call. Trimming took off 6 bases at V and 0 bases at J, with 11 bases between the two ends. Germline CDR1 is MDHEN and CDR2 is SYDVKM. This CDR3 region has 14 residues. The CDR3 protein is CASRSPTVNTEAFF. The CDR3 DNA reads TGTGCCAGCAGATCCCCGACTGTGAACACTGAAGCTTTCTTT.

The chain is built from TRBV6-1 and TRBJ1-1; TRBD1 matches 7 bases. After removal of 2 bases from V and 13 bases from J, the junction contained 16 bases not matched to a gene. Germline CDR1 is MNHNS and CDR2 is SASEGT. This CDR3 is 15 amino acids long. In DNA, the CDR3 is TGTGCCAGCAGTGAACTAGGACAGGATAATCGAGGGGGTTTCTTT. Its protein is CASSELGQDNRGGFF.

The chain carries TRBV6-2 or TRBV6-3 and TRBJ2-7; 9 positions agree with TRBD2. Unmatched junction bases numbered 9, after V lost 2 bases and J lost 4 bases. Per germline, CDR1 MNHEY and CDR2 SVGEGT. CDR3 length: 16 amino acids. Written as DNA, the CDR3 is TGTGCCAGCAGTTACCCCGAGAGCGGGAGGTTTTACGAGCAGTACTTC. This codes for CASSYPESGRFYEQYF.

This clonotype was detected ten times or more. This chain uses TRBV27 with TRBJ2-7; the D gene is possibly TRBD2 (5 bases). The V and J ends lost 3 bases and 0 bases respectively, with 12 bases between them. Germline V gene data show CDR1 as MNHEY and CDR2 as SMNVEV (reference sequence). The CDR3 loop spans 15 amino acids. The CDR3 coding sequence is TGTGCCAGCAGTTTTAGTAGCGCCTCCTCCTACGAGCAGTACTTC. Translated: CASSFSSASSYEQYF.

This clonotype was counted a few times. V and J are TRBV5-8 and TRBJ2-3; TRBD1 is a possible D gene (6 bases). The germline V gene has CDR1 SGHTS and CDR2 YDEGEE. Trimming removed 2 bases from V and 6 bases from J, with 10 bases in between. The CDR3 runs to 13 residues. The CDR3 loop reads CASSFGTSDTQYF. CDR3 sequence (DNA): TGTGCCAGCAGCTTCGGGACAAGTGATACGCAGTATTTT.

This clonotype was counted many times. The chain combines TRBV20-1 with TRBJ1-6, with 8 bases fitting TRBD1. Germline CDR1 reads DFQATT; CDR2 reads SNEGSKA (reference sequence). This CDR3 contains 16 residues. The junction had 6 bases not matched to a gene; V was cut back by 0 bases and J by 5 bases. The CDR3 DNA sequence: TGCAGTGCTAGAGATTTTAGGACAGGGAATAATTCACCCCTCCACTTT. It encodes CSARDFRTGNNSPLHF.

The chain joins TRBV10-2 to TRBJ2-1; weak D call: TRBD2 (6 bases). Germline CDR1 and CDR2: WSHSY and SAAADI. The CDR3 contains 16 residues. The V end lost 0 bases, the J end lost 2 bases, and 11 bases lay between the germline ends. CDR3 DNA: TGCGCCAGCAGTGAGTCCGGCCGGACTACCTACAATGAGCAGTTCTTC. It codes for CASSESGRTTYNEQFF.

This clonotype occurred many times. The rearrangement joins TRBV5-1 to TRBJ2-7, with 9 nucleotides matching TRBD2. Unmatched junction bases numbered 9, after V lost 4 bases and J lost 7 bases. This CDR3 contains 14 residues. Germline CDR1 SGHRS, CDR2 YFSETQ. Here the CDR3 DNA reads TGCGCCAGCAGCCGACTAGCGGAATCGGAGGAGCAGTACTTC. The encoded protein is CASSRLAESEEQYF.

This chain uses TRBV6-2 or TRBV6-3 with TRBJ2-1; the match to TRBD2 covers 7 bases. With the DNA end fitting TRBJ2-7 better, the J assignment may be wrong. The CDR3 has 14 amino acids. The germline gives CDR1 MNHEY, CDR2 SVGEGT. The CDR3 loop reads CASSLTSSYNEQYF. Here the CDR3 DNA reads TGTGCCAGCAGTCTGACTAGCTCCTACAATGAGCAGTACTTC.